This T cell receptor (beta chain) was captured in a study of diagnostic markers for celiac disease (dated by TCRdb to 2018 to 2020). The sequencing machine was an Illumina MiSeq. TCRdb reprocessed the reads and lists each CDR3 protein sequence as a single entry, with no DNA. The sample table on file contains roughly 2,000 distinct CDR3 sequences. The top ten constitute 17% of the sample. Comment on this clonotype: The antigen this receptor binds is unknown.

CDR1 is given as DFQATT and CDR2 as SNEGSKA, both from the germline V gene (reference sequence). The CDR3 covers 12 residues, taking in both the cysteine and the phenylalanine. DNA for this receptor is not on file. This receptor was obtained from a human donor. This table probably holds off-target reads from a library built for another chain. Sequenced material: either unsorted cells or a sorted T cell fraction (not recorded which). The V gene is TRBV20-1 and the J gene is TRBJ1-5; the D call from TCRdb, TRBD1, cannot be confirmed without DNA. This receptor carries the CDR3 CSAHRGDQPQHF.